This T cell receptor beta chain is from a study of cytomegalovirus exposure and HLA in healthy donors. This clone was counted a few times. The CDR3 extends over 15 amino acids. Germline loops: CDR1 SGHDN, CDR2 FVKESK. The germline V and J ends were trimmed by 4 bases and 5 bases, with 17 bases remaining between them. Amplification used 60 Vbeta primers and 13 Jbeta primers. Method: immunoSEQ multiplex PCR; TCRdb's copy keeps in-frame clones and lacks some. The sample contains about 130,000 clones, approximately 61% of which appear only once. The chain is built from TRBV14 and TRBJ1-1, with a weak D call TRBD1 (6 bases). The clonotype was recovered from a human donor in good health. Sequenced input: PBMCs. The CDR3 sequence: CASSLGGTKRTEAFF. The CDR3 nucleotides are TGTGCCAGCAGCCTAGGGGGGACTAAGAGGACTGAAGCTTTCTTT.